This T cell receptor beta chain was profiled in a study of T cells in Graves' hyperthyroidism and ophthalmopathy. This CDR3 has 15 amino acids. Per the germline V gene, CDR1 is WNHNN and CDR2 is SYGVQD (reference sequence). Trimming took 2 bases from V and 8 from J; bases not matched to a gene: 7. TCR beta CDR3 regions were amplified from RNA. First-round RT-PCR with HTBI primers amplified the TCR CDR3 region. TCRdb recomputed calls from the multiplex PCR reads with MiXCR, one row per CDR3 protein. The sample contains hundreds of thousands of distinct CDR3 sequences, under 25% of which appear only once.

This receptor was obtained from a man aged 25-40 years with Graves' ophthalmopathy. This sequence joins TRBV10-1 and TRBJ2-1; TRBD2 agrees at 9 bases. The material sequenced was blood. The CDR3 DNA follows: TGCGCCAGCAGTGAGGGTCTAGCGGGATCGGATGAGCAGTTCTTC. This gives the protein CASSEGLAGSDEQFF.